One sample yielded the 2 T cell receptor beta chains listed below, sequenced in a study of shared clonotypes between healthy human individuals. Sequencing used immunoSEQ multiplex PCR; TCRdb keeps in-frame clones, though not all of them. The repertoire holds millions of clones, with approximately 94% as singletons. CD45RO-negative, CCR7-selected cells formed the naive CD8 fraction, which excluded terminally differentiated effector memory CD45RA+ cells. Material for sequencing was naive CD8+ T cells sorted from blood. Receptor source: a man younger than 35 in good health.

V and J are TRBV19 and TRBJ2-1; TRBD2 agrees at 10 bases. The junction had 7 bases not matched to a gene; V was cut back by 11 bases and J by 6 bases. CDR1 is LNHDA and CDR2 is SQIVND in the germline V gene (reference sequence). CDR3 length equals 13 residues. In nucleotides, the CDR3 is TGTGCCGCCGGACTAGCGGAGAGCAATGAGCAGTTCTTC. This gives the protein CAAGLAESNEQFF.

This chain joins TRBV29-1 and TRBJ1-2, with 7 bases aligning to TRBD1. CDR1 and CDR2 from the germline V gene are SQVTM and ANQGSEA. V lost 7 bases, J lost 0 bases, and 5 bases stayed unmatched. The CDR3 consists of 13 residues. CDR3 DNA: TGCAGCGCCGACAGGGTCGCTAACTATGGCTACACCTTC. It encodes CSADRVANYGYTF.